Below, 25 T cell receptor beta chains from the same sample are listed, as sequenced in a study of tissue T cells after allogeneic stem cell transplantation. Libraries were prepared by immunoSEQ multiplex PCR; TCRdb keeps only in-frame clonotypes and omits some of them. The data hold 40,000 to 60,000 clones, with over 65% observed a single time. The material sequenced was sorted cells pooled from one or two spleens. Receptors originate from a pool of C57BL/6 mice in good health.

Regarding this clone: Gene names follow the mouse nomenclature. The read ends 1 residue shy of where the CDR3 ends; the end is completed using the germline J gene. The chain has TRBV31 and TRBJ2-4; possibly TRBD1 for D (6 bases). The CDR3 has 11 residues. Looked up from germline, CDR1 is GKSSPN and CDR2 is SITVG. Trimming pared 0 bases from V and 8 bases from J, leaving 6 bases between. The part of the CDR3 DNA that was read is TGTGCCTGGAGTCTACAGGGCACCTTGTAC. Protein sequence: CAWSLQGTLY. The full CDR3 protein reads CAWSLQGTLYF.

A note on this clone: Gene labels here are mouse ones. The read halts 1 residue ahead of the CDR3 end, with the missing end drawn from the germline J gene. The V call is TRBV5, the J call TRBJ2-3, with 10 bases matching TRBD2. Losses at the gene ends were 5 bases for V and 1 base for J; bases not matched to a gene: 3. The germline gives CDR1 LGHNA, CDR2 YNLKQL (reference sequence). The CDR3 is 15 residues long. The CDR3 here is CASSSTGGRAETLYF. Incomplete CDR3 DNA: TGTGCCAGCAGCTCGACTGGGGGGCGTGCAGAAACGCTGTAT.

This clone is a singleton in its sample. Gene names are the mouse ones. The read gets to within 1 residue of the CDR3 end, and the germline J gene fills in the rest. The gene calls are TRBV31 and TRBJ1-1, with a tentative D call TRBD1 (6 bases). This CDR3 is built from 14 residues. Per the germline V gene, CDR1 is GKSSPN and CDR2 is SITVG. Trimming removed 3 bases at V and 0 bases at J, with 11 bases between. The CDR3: CAWSPGTTNTEVFF. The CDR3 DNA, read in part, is TGTGCCTGGAGCCCCGGGACAACAAACACAGAAGTCTTC.

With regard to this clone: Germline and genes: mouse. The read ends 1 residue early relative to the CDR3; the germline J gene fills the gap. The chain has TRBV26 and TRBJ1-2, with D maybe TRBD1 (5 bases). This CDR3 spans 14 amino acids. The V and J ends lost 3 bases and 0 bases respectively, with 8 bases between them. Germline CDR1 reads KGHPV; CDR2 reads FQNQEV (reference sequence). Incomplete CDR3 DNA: TGTGCCAGCAGTCTTGCAGGGACAAACTCCGACTACACC. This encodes CASSLAGTNSDYT. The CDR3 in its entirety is CASSLAGTNSDYTF.

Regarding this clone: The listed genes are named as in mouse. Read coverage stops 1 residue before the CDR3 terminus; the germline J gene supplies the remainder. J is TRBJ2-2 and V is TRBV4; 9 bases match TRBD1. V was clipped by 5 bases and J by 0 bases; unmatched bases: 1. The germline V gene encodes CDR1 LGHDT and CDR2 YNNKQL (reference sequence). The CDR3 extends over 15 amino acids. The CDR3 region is CASSRDRANTGQLYF. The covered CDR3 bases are TGTGCCAGCAGCCGGGACAGGGCAAACACCGGGCAGCTCTAC.

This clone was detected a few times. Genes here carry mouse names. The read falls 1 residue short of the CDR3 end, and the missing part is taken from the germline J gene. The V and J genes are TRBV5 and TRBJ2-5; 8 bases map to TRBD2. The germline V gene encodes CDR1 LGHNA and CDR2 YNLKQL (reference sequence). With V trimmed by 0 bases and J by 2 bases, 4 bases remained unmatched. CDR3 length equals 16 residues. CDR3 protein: CASSQDGWGGQDTQYF. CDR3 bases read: TGTGCCAGCAGCCAAGATGGATGGGGGGGCCAAGACACCCAGTAC.

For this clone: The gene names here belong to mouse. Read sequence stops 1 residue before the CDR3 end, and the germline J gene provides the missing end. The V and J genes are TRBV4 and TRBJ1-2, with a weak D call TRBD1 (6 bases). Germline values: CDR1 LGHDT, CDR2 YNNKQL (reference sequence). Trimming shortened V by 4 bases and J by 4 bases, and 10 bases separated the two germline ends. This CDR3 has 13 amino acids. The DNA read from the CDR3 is TGTGCCAGCAGCTTCAGGGGAGGCTCCGACTACACC. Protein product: CASSFRGGSDYT. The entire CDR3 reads CASSFRGGSDYTF.

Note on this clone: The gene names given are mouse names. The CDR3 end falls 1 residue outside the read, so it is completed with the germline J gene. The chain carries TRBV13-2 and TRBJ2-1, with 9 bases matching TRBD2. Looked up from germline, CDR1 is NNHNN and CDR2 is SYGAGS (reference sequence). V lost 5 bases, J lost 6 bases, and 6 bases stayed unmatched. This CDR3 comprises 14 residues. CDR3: CASGGTGRGAEQFF. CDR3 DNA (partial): TGTGCCAGCGGCGGGACTGGGAGGGGTGCTGAGCAGTTC.

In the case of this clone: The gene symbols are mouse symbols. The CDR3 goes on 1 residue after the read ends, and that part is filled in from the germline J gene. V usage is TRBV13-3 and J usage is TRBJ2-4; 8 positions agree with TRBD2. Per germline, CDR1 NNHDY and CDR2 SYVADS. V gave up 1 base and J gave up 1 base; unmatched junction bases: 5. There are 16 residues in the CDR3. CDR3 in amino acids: CASSDLGGWGQNTLYF. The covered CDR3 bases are TGTGCCAGCAGTGATCTGGGGGGCTGGGGTCAAAACACCTTGTAC.

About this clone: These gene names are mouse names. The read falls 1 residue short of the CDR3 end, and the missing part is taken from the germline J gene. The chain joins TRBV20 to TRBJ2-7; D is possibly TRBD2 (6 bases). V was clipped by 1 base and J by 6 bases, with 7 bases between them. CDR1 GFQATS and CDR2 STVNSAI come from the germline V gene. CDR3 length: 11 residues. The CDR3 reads CGARGGVEQYF. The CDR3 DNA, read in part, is TGTGGTGCTAGGGGGGGGGTTGAACAGTAC.

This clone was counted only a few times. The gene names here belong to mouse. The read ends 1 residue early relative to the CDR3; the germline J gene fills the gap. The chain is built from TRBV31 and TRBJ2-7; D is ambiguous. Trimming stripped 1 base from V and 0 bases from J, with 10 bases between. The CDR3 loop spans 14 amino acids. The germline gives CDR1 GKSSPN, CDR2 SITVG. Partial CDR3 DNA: TGTGCCTGGAGTCAGACGGTTAGCTCCTATGAACAGTAC. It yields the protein CAWSQTVSSYEQY. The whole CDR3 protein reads CAWSQTVSSYEQYF.

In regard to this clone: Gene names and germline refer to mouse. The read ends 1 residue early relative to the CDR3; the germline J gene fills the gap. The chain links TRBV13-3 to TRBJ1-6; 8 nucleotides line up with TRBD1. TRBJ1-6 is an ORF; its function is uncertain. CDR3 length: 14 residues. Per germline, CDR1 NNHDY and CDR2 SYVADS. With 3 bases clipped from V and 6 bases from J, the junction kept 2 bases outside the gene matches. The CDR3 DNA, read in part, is TGTGCCAGCAGTGGCGACAGGGGTAATTCGCCCCTCTAC. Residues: CASSGDRGNSPLY. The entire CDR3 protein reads CASSGDRGNSPLYF.

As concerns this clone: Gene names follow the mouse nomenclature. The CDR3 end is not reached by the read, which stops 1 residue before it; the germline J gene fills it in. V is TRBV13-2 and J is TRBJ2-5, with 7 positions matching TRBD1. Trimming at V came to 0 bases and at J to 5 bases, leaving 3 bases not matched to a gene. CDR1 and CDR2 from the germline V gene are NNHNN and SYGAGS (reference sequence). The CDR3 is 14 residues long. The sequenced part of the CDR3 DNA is TGTGCCAGCGGTGATGCCGGGACAGTAGACACCCAGTAC. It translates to CASGDAGTVDTQY. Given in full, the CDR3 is CASGDAGTVDTQYF.

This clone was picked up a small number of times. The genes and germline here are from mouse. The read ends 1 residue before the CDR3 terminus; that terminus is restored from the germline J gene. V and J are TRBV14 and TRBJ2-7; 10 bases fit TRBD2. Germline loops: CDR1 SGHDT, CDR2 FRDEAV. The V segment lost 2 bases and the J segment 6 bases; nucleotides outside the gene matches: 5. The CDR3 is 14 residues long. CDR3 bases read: TGTGCCAGCAGTTTTGGGCTGGGGGGGCCTGAACAGTAC. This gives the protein CASSFGLGGPEQY. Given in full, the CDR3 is CASSFGLGGPEQYF.

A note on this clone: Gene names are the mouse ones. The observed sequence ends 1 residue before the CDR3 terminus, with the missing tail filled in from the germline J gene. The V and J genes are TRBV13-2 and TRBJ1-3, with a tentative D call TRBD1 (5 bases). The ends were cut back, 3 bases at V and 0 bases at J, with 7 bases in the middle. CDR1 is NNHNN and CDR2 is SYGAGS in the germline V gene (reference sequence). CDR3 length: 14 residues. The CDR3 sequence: CASGADSSGNTLYF. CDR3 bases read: TGTGCCAGCGGTGCAGACAGTTCTGGAAATACGCTCTAT.

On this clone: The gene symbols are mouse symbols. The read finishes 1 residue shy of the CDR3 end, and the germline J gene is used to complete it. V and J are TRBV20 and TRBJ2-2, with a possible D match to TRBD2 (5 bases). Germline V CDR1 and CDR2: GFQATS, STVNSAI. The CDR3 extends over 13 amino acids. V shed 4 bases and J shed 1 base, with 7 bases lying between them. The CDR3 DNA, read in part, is TGTGGTGCTAATGGGGAAAACACCGGGCAGCTCTAC. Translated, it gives CGANGENTGQLY. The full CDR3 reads CGANGENTGQLYF. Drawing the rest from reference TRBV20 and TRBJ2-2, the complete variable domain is GALVYQYPRRTICKSGTSMRMECQAVGFQATSVAWYRQSPQKTFELIALSTVNSAIKYEQNFTQEKFPISHPNLSFSSMTVLNAYLEDRGLYLCGANGENTGQLYFGEGSKLTVL.

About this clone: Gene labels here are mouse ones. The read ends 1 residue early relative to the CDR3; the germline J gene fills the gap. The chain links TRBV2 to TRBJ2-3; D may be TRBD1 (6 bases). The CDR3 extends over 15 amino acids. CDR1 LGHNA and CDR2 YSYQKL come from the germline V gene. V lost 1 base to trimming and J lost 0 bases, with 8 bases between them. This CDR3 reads CASSQGRGSAETLYF. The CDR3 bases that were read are TGTGCCAGCAGCCAAGGCAGGGGTAGTGCAGAAACGCTGTAT.

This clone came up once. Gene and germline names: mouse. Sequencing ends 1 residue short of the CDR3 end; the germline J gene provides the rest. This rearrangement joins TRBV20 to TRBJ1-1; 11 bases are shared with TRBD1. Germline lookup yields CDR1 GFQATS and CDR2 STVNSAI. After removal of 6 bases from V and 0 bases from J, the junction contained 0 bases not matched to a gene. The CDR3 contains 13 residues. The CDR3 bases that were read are TGTGGTGCGGGACAGGGGGCAAACACAGAAGTCTTC. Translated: CGAGQGANTEVF. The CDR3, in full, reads CGAGQGANTEVFF.

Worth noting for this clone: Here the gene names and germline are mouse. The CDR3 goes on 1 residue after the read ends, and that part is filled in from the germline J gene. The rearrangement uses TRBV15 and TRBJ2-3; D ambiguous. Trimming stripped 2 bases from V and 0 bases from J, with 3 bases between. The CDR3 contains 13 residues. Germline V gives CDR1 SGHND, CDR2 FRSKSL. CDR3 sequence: CASSLTSAETLYF. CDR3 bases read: TGTGCCAGCAGTTTAACTAGTGCAGAAACGCTGTAT.

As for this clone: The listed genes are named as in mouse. The CDR3 sequence: CASGRDGSYNSPLYF. The sequenced part of the CDR3 DNA is TGTGCCAGCGGACGGGACGGTTCCTATAATTCGCCCCTCTAC. The chain has TRBV13-2 and TRBJ1-6; the D gene is possibly TRBD1 (5 bases). The missing CDR3 end, 1 residue past where the read stops, is filled in from the germline J gene. Being an ORF, TRBJ1-6 has a function that is uncertain. In germline, CDR1 is NNHNN, CDR2 SYGAGS (reference sequence). With 5 bases removed from V and 0 bases from J, the gap between germline ends came to 9 bases. The length of the CDR3 is 15 residues.

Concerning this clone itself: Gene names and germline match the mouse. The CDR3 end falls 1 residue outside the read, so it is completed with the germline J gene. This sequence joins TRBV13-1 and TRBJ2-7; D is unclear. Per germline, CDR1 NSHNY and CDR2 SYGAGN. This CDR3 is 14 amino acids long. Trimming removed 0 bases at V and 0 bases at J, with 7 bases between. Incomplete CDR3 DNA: TGTGCCAGCAGTGATGGGGTCCCCTCCTATGAACAGTAC. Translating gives CASSDGVPSYEQY. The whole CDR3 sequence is CASSDGVPSYEQYF.

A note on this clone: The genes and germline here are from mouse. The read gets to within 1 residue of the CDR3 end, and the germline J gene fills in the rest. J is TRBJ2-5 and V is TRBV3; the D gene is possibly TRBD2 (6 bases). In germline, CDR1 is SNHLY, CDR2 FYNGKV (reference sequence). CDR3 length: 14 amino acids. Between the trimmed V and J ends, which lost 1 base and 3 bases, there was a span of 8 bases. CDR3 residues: CASSLDGGQDTQYF. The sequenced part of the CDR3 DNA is TGTGCCAGCAGCTTAGACGGGGGGCAAGACACCCAGTAC. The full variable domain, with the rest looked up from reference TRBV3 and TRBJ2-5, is GPKVLQIPSHQIIDMGQMVTLNCDPVSNHLYFYWYKQILGQQMEFLVNFYNGKVMEKSKLFKDQFSVERPDGSYFTLKIQPTALEDSAVYFCASSLDGGQDTQYFGPGTRLLVL.

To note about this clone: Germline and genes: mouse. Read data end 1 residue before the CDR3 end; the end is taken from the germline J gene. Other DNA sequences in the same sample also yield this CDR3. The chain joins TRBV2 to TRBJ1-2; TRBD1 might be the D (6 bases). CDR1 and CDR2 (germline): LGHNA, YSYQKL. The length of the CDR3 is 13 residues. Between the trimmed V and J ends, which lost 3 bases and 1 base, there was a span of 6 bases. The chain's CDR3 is CASSQGQNSDYTF. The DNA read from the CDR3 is TGTGCCAGCAGCCAGGGACAAAACTCCGACTACACC.

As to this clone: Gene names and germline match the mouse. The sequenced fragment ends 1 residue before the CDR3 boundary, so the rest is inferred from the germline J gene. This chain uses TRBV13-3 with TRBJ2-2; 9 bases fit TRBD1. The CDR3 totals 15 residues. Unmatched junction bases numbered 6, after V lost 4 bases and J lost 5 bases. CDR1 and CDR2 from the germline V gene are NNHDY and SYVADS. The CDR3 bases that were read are TGTGCCAGCAGTTACAGGGGGCAGGGTACCGGGCAGCTCTAC. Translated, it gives CASSYRGQGTGQLY. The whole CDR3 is CASSYRGQGTGQLYF.

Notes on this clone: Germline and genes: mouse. CDR3 amino acids: CGAARGYNSPLYF. Incomplete CDR3 DNA: TGTGGTGCTGCCCGGGGCTATAATTCGCCCCTCTAC. The chain couples TRBV20 to TRBJ1-6; D not certain. The read is 1 residue too short to cover the CDR3 end, so that end is filled in from the germline J gene. TRBJ1-6 is designated an ORF whose function remains uncertain. Trimming took off 5 bases at V and 3 bases at J, with 8 bases between the two ends. CDR3 size: 13 residues. Germline CDR1 and CDR2: GFQATS and STVNSAI.